A single sample gave rise to the 10 T cell receptor beta chains below, sequenced in a study of cytomegalovirus exposure and HLA in healthy donors. PCR involved 60 Vbeta and 13 Jbeta primers. Profiling relied on immunoSEQ multiplex PCR, and the TCRdb table lists in-frame clones only, not all of them. The sample has some 130,000 clones, 65% to 90% seen once. Sequencing was carried out using PBMCs. The receptors stem from a girl aged 2-10 years in good health and CMV-seronegative.

The DNA for the CDR3 is TGTGCCAGCAGTTACGAGGGGGTGTATAATTCACCCCTCCACTTT. It specifies CASSYEGVYNSPLHF. The V gene is TRBV6-6, the J gene TRBJ1-6; TRBD1 is a possible D gene (6 bases). The CDR3 length is 15 residues. Germline V CDR1 and CDR2: MNHNY, SVGAGI (reference sequence). Deletions cut 2 bases from V and 4 bases from J, with 9 bases between.

The V call is TRBV5-1, the J call TRBJ2-5; 7 bases are shared with TRBD1. There are 12 residues in the CDR3. The germline CDR1 and CDR2 sequences are SGHRS and YFSETQ. With V trimmed by 4 bases and J by 3 bases, 0 bases remained unmatched. This CDR3 is CASSGQEETQYF. CDR3 bases: TGCGCCAGCAGCGGACAGGAAGAGACCCAGTACTTC.

This chain connects TRBV6-5 to TRBJ1-1; D perhaps matches TRBD1 (5 bases). This CDR3 has 14 residues. CDR1 MNHEY and CDR2 SVGAGI come from the germline V gene. V was shortened by 6 bases and J by 6 bases, with 17 bases between the two germline ends. The CDR3 protein is CASRTARGLAEAFF. DNA of the CDR3: TGTGCCAGCAGAACAGCCCGGGGGTTGGCTGAAGCTTTCTTT.

This clone was seen a single time. In DNA form, the CDR3 reads TGTGCCAGCAGCTTAGGGGAGCGGAGGTCCTCCTACGAGCAGTACTTC. It is translated as CASSLGERRSSYEQYF. The rearrangement joins TRBV7-8 to TRBJ2-7; TRBD2 is a possible D gene (5 bases). CDR1 SGHVS and CDR2 FQNEAQ come from the germline V gene. V lost 1 base and J 0 bases, leaving 13 bases between the germline ends. The CDR3 has 16 residues.

This chain uses TRBV4-1 with TRBJ2-1; 11 positions agree with TRBD2. This CDR3 contains 16 residues. Looked up from germline, CDR1 is MGHRA and CDR2 is YSYEKL. V trimming: 3 bases; J trimming: 6 bases; junction bases outside the gene matches: 7. The CDR3 protein is CASSQRGTSGPNEQFF. The CDR3 DNA sequence: TGCGCCAGCAGCCAGCGCGGGACTAGCGGTCCCAATGAGCAGTTCTTC.

The CDR3 spells CASSHEREGYLPRRDTQYF. In DNA, the CDR3 is TGTGCCAGCAGCCATGAGCGGGAGGGTTATCTGCCGAGGCGAGATACGCAGTATTTT. This chain uses TRBV14 with TRBJ2-3; 10 positions match TRBD2. Germline CDR1 and CDR2: SGHDN and FVKESK. The CDR3 extends over 19 amino acids. Trimming removed 3 bases from V and 5 bases from J; junction bases left unmatched: 17.

This clone came up once. The V call is TRBV19, the J call TRBJ1-2, with 7 bases matching TRBD1. V gave up 5 bases and J gave up 4 bases; unmatched junction bases: 7. The CDR3 totals 14 residues. The germline V gene encodes CDR1 LNHDA and CDR2 SQIVND (reference sequence). The CDR3 bases are TGTGCCAGTAGTGTTTCCGGGACAGCCTATGGCTACACCTTC. It translates to CASSVSGTAYGYTF.

The chain uses TRBV5-1 and TRBJ2-6, with no clear D. Trimming removed 1 base at V and 2 bases at J, with 13 bases between. Germline V lookup: CDR1 SGHRS, CDR2 YFSETQ. The CDR3 has 17 amino acids. CDR3 loop: CASSLIGRPTGANVLTF. In DNA form, the CDR3 reads TGCGCCAGCAGCTTGATCGGCAGGCCGACTGGGGCCAACGTCCTGACTTTC.

The rearrangement links TRBV5-8 to TRBJ1-1, with no clear D. This CDR3 has 13 amino acids. Between the trimmed V and J ends, which lost 0 bases and 3 bases, there was a span of 6 bases. Germline CDR1 reads SGHTS; CDR2 reads YDEGEE. This CDR3 is CASSLGADTEAFF. The CDR3 DNA follows: TGTGCCAGCAGCTTGGGGGCAGACACTGAAGCTTTCTTT.

As regards this clone: Because the CDR3 is missing its conserved closing phenylalanine or tryptophan, this is likely a read error. It is unclear where the CDR3 begins or ends on the DNA, so no DNA is shown, and the CDR3 is as TCRdb lists it. The V gene is TRBV19, the J gene TRBJ1-1. The CDR3 has 11 amino acids, counting both end residues. CDR1 is LNHDA, CDR2 SQIVND, per germline (reference sequence). The CDR3 sequence: CATREAGFKQV.